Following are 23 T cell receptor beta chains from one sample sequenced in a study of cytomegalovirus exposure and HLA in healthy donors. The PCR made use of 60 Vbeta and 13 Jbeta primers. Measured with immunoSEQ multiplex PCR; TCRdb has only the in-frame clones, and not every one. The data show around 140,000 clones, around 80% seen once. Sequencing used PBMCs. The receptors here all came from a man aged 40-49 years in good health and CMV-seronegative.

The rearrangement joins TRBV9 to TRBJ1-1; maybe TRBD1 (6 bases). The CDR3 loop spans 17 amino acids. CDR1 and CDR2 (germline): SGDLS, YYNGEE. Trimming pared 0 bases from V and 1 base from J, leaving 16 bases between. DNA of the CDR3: TGTGCCAGCAGCGTAGCACCCCCCTCACAGGGGAACACTGAAGCTTTCTTT. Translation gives CASSVAPPSQGNTEAFF.

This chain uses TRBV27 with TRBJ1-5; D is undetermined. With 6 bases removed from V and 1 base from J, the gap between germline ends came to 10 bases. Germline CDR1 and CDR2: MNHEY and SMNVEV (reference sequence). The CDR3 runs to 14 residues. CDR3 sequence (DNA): TGTGCCAGCAGGAGGGCCGGGAGCAATCAGCCCCAGCATTTT. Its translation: CASRRAGSNQPQHF.

CDR3: CASSEARGYGYTF. The CDR3 DNA reads TGTGCCAGCAGTGAAGCCAGGGGCTATGGCTACACCTTC. The chain combines TRBV2 with TRBJ1-2, with D tentatively TRBD1 (6 bases). Deletions cut 0 bases from V and 4 bases from J, with 6 bases between. Per the germline V gene, CDR1 is SNHLY and CDR2 is FYNNEI. This CDR3 contains 13 residues.

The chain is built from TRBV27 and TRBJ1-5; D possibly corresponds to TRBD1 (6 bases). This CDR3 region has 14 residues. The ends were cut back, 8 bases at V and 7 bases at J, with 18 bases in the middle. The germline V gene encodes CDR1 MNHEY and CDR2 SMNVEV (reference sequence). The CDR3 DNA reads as TGTGCCAGCGCCCTAAGGGGGTATGGGCAGCCCCAGCATTTT. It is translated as CASALRGYGQPQHF.

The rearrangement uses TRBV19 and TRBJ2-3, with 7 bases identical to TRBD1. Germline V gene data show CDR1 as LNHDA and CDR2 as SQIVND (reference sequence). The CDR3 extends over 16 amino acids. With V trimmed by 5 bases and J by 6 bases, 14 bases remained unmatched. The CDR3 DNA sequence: TGTGCCAGTAGTGACCCAGGGGGTGGGTCATCCGATACGCAGTATTTT. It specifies CASSDPGGGSSDTQYF.

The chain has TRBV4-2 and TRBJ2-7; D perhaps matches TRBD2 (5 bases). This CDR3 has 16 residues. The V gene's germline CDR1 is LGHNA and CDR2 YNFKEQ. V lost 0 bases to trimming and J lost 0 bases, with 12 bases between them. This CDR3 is CASSQDQDSRSYEQYF. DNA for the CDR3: TGTGCCAGCAGCCAAGATCAGGACTCTCGCTCCTACGAGCAGTACTTC.

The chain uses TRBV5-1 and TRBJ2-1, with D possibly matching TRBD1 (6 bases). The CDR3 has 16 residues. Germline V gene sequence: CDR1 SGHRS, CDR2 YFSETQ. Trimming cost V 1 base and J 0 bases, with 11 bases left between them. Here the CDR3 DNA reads TGCGCCAGCAGCTTGACAGGGTCCGACTCCTACAATGAGCAGTTCTTC. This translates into CASSLTGSDSYNEQFF. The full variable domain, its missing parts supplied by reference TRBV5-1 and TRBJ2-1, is KAGVTQTPRYLIKTRGQQVTLSCSPISGHRSVSWYQQTPGQGLQFLFEYFSETQRNKGNFPGRFSGRQFSNSRSEMNVSTLELGDSALYLCASSLTGSDSYNEQFFGPGTRLTVL.

In DNA form, the CDR3 reads TGTGCCAGCAGGGGGGGAGGGGGGGATAACAATGAGCAGTTCTTC. This gives the protein CASRGGGGDNNEQFF. The chain employs TRBV5-4 and TRBJ2-1; D possibly corresponds to TRBD2 (7 bases). V was shortened by 5 bases and J by 5 bases, with 17 bases between the two germline ends. The germline V gene has CDR1 SGHNT and CDR2 YYREEE (reference sequence). This CDR3 spans 15 amino acids.

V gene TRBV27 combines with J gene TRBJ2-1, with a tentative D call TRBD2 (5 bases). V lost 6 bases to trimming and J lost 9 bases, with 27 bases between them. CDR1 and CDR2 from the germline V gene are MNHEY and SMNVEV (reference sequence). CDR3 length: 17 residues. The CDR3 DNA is TGTGCCAGCAGAGTAGACCCCGGTTCCCTACGGGGTAGTGAGCAGTTCTTC. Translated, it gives CASRVDPGSLRGSEQFF.

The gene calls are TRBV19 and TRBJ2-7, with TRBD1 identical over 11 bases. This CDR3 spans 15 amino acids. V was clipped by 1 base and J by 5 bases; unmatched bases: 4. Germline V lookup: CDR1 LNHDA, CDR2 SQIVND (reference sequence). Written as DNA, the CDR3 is TGTGCCAGTAGTATAGTGGGACAGGGGGTCGACGAGCAGTACTTC. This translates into CASSIVGQGVDEQYF.

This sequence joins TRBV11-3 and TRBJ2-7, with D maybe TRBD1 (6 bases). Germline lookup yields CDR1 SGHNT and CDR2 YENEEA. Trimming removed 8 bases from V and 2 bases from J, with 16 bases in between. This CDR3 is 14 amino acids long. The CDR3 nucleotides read TGTGCCAGCGCCATCGGAACAGGGACCTACGAGCAGTACTTC. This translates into CASAIGTGTYEQYF.

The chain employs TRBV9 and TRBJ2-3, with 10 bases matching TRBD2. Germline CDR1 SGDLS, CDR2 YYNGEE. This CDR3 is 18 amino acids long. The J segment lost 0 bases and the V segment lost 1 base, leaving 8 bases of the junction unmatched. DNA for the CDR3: TGTGCCAGCAGCGTATGGAGCGGGGGGGCTGCGAGCACAGATACGCAGTATTTT. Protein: CASSVWSGGAASTDTQYF.

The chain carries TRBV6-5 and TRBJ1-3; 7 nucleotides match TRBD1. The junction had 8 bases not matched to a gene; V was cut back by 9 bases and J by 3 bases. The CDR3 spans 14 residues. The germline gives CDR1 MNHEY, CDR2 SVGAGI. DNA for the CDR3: TGTGCCAGTGGTATGACAGGGAGTGGAAACACCATATATTTT. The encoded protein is CASGMTGSGNTIYF.

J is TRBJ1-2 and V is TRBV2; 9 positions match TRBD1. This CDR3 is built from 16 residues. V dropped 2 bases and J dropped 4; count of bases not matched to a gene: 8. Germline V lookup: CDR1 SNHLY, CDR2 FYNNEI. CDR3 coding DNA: TGTGCCAGCAGTGAAAGTGGTACAGGGGGCGGCTATGGCTACACCTTC. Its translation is CASSESGTGGGYGYTF.

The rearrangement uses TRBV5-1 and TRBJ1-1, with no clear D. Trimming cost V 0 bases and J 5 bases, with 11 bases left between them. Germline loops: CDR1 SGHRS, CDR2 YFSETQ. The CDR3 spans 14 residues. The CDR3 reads CASSLGMEMTEAFF. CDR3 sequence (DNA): TGCGCCAGCAGCTTGGGAATGGAGATGACTGAAGCTTTCTTT.

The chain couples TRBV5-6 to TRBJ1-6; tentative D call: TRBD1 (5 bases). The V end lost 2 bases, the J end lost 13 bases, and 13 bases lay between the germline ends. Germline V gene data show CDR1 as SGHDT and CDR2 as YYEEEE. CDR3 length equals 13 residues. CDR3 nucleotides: TGTGCCAGCAGCTTAGGACACGGCTGCCCCCTCCACTTT. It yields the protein CASSLGHGCPLHF.

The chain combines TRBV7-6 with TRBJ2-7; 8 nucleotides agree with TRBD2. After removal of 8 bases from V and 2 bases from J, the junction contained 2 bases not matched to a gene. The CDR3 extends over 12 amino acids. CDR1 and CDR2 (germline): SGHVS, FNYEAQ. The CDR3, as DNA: TGTGCCAGCGGGACTAGGGCCTACGAGCAGTACTTC. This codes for CASGTRAYEQYF.

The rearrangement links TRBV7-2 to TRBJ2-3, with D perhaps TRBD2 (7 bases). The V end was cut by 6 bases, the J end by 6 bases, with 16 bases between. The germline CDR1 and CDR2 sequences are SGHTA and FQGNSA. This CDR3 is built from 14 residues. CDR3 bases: TGTGCCAGCAGTCTAGGGGGGGCCGGGGATACGCAGTATTTT. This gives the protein CASSLGGAGDTQYF.

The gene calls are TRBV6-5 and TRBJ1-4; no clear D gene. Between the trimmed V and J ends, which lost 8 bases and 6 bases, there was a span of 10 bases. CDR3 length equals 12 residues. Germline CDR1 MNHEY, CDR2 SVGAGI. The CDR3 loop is CASLREDEKLFF. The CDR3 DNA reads TGTGCCAGCCTACGTGAGGATGAAAAACTGTTTTTT.

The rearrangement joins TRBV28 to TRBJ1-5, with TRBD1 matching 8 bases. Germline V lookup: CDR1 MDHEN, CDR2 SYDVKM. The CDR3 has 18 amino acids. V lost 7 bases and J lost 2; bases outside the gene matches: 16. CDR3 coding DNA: TGTGCCAGCACCCAAGGGTGGGCAGGGGGCGAGGGCAATCAGCCCCAGCATTTT. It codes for CASTQGWAGGEGNQPQHF.

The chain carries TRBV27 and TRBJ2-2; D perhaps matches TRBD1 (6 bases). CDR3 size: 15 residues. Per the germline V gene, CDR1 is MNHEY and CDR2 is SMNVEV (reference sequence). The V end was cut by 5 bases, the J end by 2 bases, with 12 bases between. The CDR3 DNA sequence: TGTGCCAGCAGTAGAAGGACAGAAAACACCGGGGAGCTGTTTTTT. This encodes CASSRRTENTGELFF.

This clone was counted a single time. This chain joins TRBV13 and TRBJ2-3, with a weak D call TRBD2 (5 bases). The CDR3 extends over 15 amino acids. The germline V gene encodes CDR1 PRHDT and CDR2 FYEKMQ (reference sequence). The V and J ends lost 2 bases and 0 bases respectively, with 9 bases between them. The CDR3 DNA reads TGTGCCAGCAGCTTATTACGGACTAGCACAGATACGCAGTATTTT. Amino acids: CASSLLRTSTDTQYF. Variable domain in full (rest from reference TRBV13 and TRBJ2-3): AAGVIQSPRHLIKEKRETATLKCYPIPRHDTVYWYQQGPGQDPQFLISFYEKMQSDKGSIPDRFSAQQFSDYHSELNMSSLELGDSALYFCASSLLRTSTDTQYFGPGTRLTVL.

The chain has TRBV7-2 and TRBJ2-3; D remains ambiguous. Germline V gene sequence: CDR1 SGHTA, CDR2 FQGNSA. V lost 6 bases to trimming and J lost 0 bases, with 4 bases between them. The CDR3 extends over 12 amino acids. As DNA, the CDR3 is TGTGCCAGCAGTCTCAGCACAGATACGCAGTATTTT. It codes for CASSLSTDTQYF.